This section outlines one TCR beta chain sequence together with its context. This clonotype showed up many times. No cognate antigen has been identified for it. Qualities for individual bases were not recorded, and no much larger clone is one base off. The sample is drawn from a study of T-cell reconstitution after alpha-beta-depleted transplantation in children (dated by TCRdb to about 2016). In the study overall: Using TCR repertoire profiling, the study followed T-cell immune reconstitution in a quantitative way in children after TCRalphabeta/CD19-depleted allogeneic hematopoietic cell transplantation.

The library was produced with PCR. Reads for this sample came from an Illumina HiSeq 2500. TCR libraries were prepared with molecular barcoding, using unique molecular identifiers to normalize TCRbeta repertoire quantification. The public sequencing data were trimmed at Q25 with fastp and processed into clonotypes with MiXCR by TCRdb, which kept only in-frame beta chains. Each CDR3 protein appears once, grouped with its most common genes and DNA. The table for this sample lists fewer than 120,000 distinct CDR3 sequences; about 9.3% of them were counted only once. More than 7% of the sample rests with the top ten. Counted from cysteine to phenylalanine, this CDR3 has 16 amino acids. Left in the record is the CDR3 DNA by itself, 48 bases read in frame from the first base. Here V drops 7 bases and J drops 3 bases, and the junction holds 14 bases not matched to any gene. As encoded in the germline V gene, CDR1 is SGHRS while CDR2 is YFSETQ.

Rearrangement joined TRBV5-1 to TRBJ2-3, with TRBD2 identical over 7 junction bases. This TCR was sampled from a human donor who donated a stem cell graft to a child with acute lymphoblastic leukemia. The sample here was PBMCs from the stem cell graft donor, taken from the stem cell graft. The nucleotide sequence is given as TGCGCCAGCTTCCCGTCGGTGGGCGGGGGAACAGATACGCAGTATTTT. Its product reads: CASFPSVGGGTDTQYF.